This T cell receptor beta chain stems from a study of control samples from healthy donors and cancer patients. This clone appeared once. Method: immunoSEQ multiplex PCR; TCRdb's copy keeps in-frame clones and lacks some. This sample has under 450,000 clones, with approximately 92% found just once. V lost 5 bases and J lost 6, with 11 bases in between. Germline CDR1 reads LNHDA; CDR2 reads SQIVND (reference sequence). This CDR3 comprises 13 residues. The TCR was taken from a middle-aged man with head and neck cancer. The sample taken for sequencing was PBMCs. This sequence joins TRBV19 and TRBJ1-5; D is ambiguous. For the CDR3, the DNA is TGTGCCAGTAGTGTACTGGAGGCTCAGCCCCAGCATTTT. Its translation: CASSVLEAQPQHF.